Each of the 29 T cell receptor beta chains below was sequenced from the same sample in a study of shared clonotypes between healthy human individuals. TCRdb keeps only in-frame clones here, not all; method: immunoSEQ multiplex PCR. The table shows 650,000 to 800,000 clones, with around 90% occurring only once. CD8 cells regarded as naive lacked CD45RO, were positively chosen for CCR7, and omitted terminally differentiated effector memory CD45RA+ cells. The sequenced material came from naive CD8+ T cells sorted from blood. The receptors were sampled from a man under 40 in good health.

The chain uses TRBV9 and TRBJ1-2; TRBD1 is a possible D gene (5 bases). Between the trimmed V and J ends, which lost 4 bases and 5 bases, there was a span of 15 bases. Per germline, CDR1 SGDLS and CDR2 YYNGEE. The CDR3 has 14 residues. The CDR3 nucleotides are TGTGCCAGCAGCTCTGCGAGGGGAAATTATGGCTACACCTTC. It is translated as CASSSARGNYGYTF.

Only one count was recorded for this clone. The V call is TRBV4-3, the J call TRBJ2-7, with 7 bases that match TRBD2. V shed 0 bases, J shed 7 bases, and the junction held 6 bases outside the gene matches. The CDR3 spans 14 residues. In germline, CDR1 is LGHNA, CDR2 YSLEER. CDR3 nucleotide sequence: TGCGCCAGCAGCCAAGATAAGGGAGGGTATGAGCAGTACTTC. Translating gives CASSQDKGGYEQYF.

The chain couples TRBV10-2 to TRBJ1-3, with D perhaps matching TRBD1 (5 bases). CDR1 is WSHSY, CDR2 SAAADI, per germline. The CDR3 totals 15 residues. The V end lost 2 bases, the J end lost 2 bases, and 10 bases lay between the germline ends. CDR3 DNA: TGCGCCAGCAGTGAGGCCAGGGCGGCTGGAAACACCATATATTTT. This codes for CASSEARAAGNTIYF.

This chain joins TRBV7-8 and TRBJ1-5; possible D gene TRBD1, 5 bases. V lost 0 bases to trimming and J lost 11 bases, with 14 bases between them. Germline V gene sequence: CDR1 SGHVS, CDR2 FQNEAQ. This CDR3 has 14 amino acids. The CDR3 DNA reads as TGTGCCAGCAGCTTAGCAGCGGGGGGAGGGGCCCAGCATTTT. This codes for CASSLAAGGGAQHF. Drawing the rest from reference TRBV7-8 and TRBJ1-5, the complete variable domain is GAGVSQSPRYKVAKRGQDVALRCDPISGHVSLFWYQQALGQGPEFLTYFQNEAQLDKSGLPSDRFFAERPEGSVSTLKIQRTQQEDSAVYLCASSLAAGGGAQHFGDGTRLSIL.

The gene calls are TRBV2 and TRBJ2-3; unclear D gene. The germline V gene encodes CDR1 SNHLY and CDR2 FYNNEI. The CDR3 extends over 11 amino acids. The V gene lost 7 bases and the J gene lost 3 bases, with 5 bases spanning the gap. CDR3 in amino acids: CASIQTDTQYF. CDR3 bases: TGTGCCAGCATTCAGACAGATACGCAGTATTTT.

The V call is TRBV9, the J call TRBJ2-5; 8 nucleotides agree with TRBD1. The CDR3 is 13 residues long. J was trimmed by 0 bases and V by 7 bases; bases with no gene match: 2. The germline gives CDR1 SGDLS, CDR2 YYNGEE. The CDR3 region is CASGDRYQETQYF. CDR3 nucleotide sequence: TGTGCCAGCGGGGACAGGTACCAAGAGACCCAGTACTTC.

This chain uses TRBV6-4 with TRBJ2-7; either TRBD1 or TRBD2 may supply D (5 bases each). The length of the CDR3 is 13 residues. The V gene's germline CDR1 is MRHNA and CDR2 SNTAGT. Trimming stripped 6 bases from V and 4 bases from J, with 13 bases between. CDR3 region: CASSPGPTYEQYF. The CDR3 DNA is TGTGCCAGCAGCCCGGGACCGACGTACGAGCAGTACTTC.

This clone came up once. V is TRBV7-6 and J is TRBJ2-1; TRBD1 is a possible D gene (5 bases). The CDR3 is made up of 13 amino acids. V dropped 2 bases and J dropped 8 bases, with 10 bases sitting between them. The germline V gene encodes CDR1 SGHVS and CDR2 FNYEAQ. This CDR3 is CASSLFGAHEQFF. In DNA, the CDR3 is TGTGCCAGCAGCTTATTTGGGGCCCATGAGCAGTTCTTC.

V and J are TRBV27 and TRBJ2-7; D ambiguous. CDR3 length: 14 amino acids. Germline assignment: CDR1 MNHEY and CDR2 SMNVEV (reference sequence). Trimming removed 4 bases at V and 5 bases at J, with 15 bases between. The CDR3 here is CASSSRHQRDEQYF. DNA of the CDR3: TGTGCCAGCAGTTCTCGGCACCAACGGGACGAGCAGTACTTC.

V gene TRBV9 combines with J gene TRBJ2-3; D gene unclear. The CDR3 runs to 13 residues. V was trimmed by 3 bases and J by 6 bases, leaving 11 bases between them. Per the germline V gene, CDR1 is SGDLS and CDR2 is YYNGEE. In DNA, the CDR3 is TGTGCCAGCAGCGACTTCGTGGCTGATACGCAGTATTTT. It yields the protein CASSDFVADTQYF.

Worth noting for this clone: In the same sample, other DNA sequences code for this CDR3. J is TRBJ2-5 and V is TRBV12-5; D might be TRBD1 (5 bases). CDR1 and CDR2 (germline): LGHNT, FRNRAP. This CDR3 spans 11 amino acids. Trimming pared 3 bases from V and 7 bases from J, leaving 6 bases between. In nucleotides, the CDR3 is TGTGCTAGTGGTTTCGACAGGACCCAGTACTTC. As protein: CASGFDRTQYF.

The rearrangement uses TRBV5-1 and TRBJ2-5; 12 nucleotides align to TRBD1. The CDR3 totals 19 residues. In germline, CDR1 is SGHRS, CDR2 YFSETQ. The J segment lost 4 bases and the V segment lost 1 base, leaving 14 bases of the junction unmatched. The CDR3 sequence: CASSLSGTSGQGARETQYF. The CDR3 bases are TGCGCCAGCAGCTTGAGCGGAACTTCGGGACAGGGGGCGCGAGAGACCCAGTACTTC.

The V and J genes are TRBV5-1 and TRBJ2-1, with D maybe TRBD1 (5 bases). V was pared by 0 bases and J by 4 bases, with 11 bases between. CDR1 SGHRS and CDR2 YFSETQ come from the germline V gene. The CDR3 covers 15 residues. The CDR3 spells CASSLESGLYNEQFF. The CDR3 bases are TGCGCCAGCAGCTTGGAATCAGGGTTATACAATGAGCAGTTCTTC. The full variable domain, in which reference TRBV5-1 and TRBJ2-1 provide the parts outside the CDR3, is KAGVTQTPRYLIKTRGQQVTLSCSPISGHRSVSWYQQTPGQGLQFLFEYFSETQRNKGNFPGRFSGRQFSNSRSEMNVSTLELGDSALYLCASSLESGLYNEQFFGPGTRLTVL.

The gene calls are TRBV6-6 and TRBJ1-5; perhaps TRBD1 as D (6 bases). This CDR3 has 15 residues. Trimming stripped 3 bases from V and 5 bases from J, with 14 bases between. From germline, CDR1 is MNHNY and CDR2 SVGAGI (reference sequence). The CDR3 nucleotides read TGTGCCAGCAGTTATCTTCGACAGGTAGATCAGCCCCAGCATTTT. This encodes CASSYLRQVDQPQHF.

The chain is built from TRBV7-2 and TRBJ2-2, with 9 nucleotides matching TRBD2. Germline trimming cut 5 bases from V and 4 bases from J; bases unmatched to any gene: 8. Germline CDR1 and CDR2: SGHTA and FQGNSA. The CDR3 totals 16 residues. As DNA, the CDR3 is TGTGCCAGCAGCCCCGCTAGCGGGGACGCCACCGGGGAGCTGTTTTTT. Translated, it gives CASSPASGDATGELFF. Complete variable domain (other parts from reference TRBV7-2 and TRBJ2-2): GAGVSQSPSNKVTEKGKDVELRCDPISGHTALYWYRQSLGQGLEFLIYFQGNSAPDKSGLPSDRFSAERTGGSVSTLTIQRTQQEDSAVYLCASSPASGDATGELFFGEGSRLTVL.

The CDR3 spells CASSSSGGTGELFF. In DNA form, the CDR3 reads TGTGCCAGCAGCTCAAGCGGGGGCACCGGGGAGCTGTTTTTT. This chain joins TRBV7-9 and TRBJ2-2, with 8 positions matching TRBD2. The CDR3 consists of 14 residues. V shed 4 bases and J 4 bases; nucleotides not matched to a gene: 2. Germline CDR1 reads SEHNR; CDR2 reads FQNEAQ (reference sequence).

The J gene is TRBJ2-1, the V gene TRBV29-1; no firm D call. Germline CDR1 and CDR2: SQVTM and ANQGSEA. The CDR3 is 11 amino acids. The germline V and J ends were trimmed by 3 bases and 9 bases, with 9 bases remaining between them. CDR3 protein: CSVEKGVEQFF. The CDR3 DNA follows: TGCAGCGTTGAGAAAGGCGTTGAGCAGTTCTTC.

V gene TRBV29-1 combines with J gene TRBJ1-1, with 11 bases matching TRBD1. Germline loops: CDR1 SQVTM, CDR2 ANQGSEA. The V segment lost 5 bases and the J segment 2 bases; nucleotides outside the gene matches: 16. This CDR3 spans 18 amino acids. This chain's CDR3 is CSVPQKIRGTGGNTEAFF. CDR3 sequence (DNA): TGCAGCGTTCCCCAAAAAATACGTGGGACAGGGGGTAACACTGAAGCTTTCTTT.

The V call is TRBV7-9, the J call TRBJ1-2; no clear D gene. Germline CDR1 reads SEHNR; CDR2 reads FQNEAQ (reference sequence). The CDR3 runs 13 residues. V lost 4 bases, J lost 10 bases, and 16 bases lay in between. The CDR3 region is CASSSEGSPVYTF. The CDR3 coding sequence is TGTGCCAGCAGCTCCGAGGGCTCGCCGGTCTACACCTTC.

The CDR3 DNA reads TGTGCCAGTAGTATGGACAGGGGAGGTTACAATGAGCAGTTCTTC. As protein: CASSMDRGGYNEQFF. This chain links TRBV19 with TRBJ2-1, with 9 bases matching TRBD1. V shed 3 bases and J 4 bases; nucleotides not matched to a gene: 4. The germline CDR1 and CDR2 sequences are LNHDA and SQIVND (reference sequence). This CDR3 contains 15 residues.

The V and J genes are TRBV27 and TRBJ2-3; 9 bases are shared with TRBD1. This CDR3 has 17 amino acids. The J segment lost 1 base and the V segment lost 4 bases, leaving 9 bases of the junction unmatched. Germline V lookup: CDR1 MNHEY, CDR2 SMNVEV (reference sequence). CDR3 sequence (DNA): TGTGCCAGCAGTTCACTTATGACAGGGGGAGGCACAGATACGCAGTATTTT. Its protein is CASSSLMTGGGTDTQYF.

V is TRBV27 and J is TRBJ2-7, with no clear D. Trimming pared 0 bases from V and 6 bases from J, leaving 9 bases between. Germline V lookup: CDR1 MNHEY, CDR2 SMNVEV (reference sequence). The CDR3 runs to 13 residues. CDR3 sequence reads: CASSLSVTTEQYF. DNA of the CDR3: TGTGCCAGCAGTTTATCGGTTACTACCGAGCAGTACTTC.

Concerning this clone itself: A read error may account for a junction end that differs from germline. V and J are TRBV20-1 and TRBJ2-7, with D uncertain. Per germline, CDR1 DFQATT and CDR2 SNEGSKA (reference sequence). CDR3 size: 11 residues. In DNA form, the CDR3 reads TGCAGTGCTAGAGAAGAGCATCGGTGGACCTTC. Its translation is CSAREEHRWTF.

CDR3 DNA: TGCGCCAGCACTGAAGGGGTTTACAATGAGCAGTTCTTC. Amino acids: CASTEGVYNEQFF. The chain couples TRBV10-2 to TRBJ2-1, with D possibly being TRBD1 (5 bases). CDR3 size: 13 residues. Germline lookup yields CDR1 WSHSY and CDR2 SAAADI. Trimming shortened V by 7 bases and J by 4 bases, and 11 bases separated the two germline ends.

The V and J genes are TRBV27 and TRBJ1-2; TRBD1 is a possible D gene (6 bases). The V gene's germline CDR1 is MNHEY and CDR2 SMNVEV (reference sequence). V was cut by 1 base and J by 0 bases, with 18 bases left in between. CDR3 length: 18 amino acids. The CDR3 loop is CASSLYGTGAGANYGYTF. Here the CDR3 DNA reads TGTGCCAGCAGTTTATATGGGACGGGAGCAGGGGCTAACTATGGCTACACCTTC.

The chain carries TRBV19 and TRBJ1-2; no firm D call. The V end lost 6 bases, the J end lost 2 bases, and 7 bases lay between the germline ends. The CDR3 contains 12 residues. From germline, CDR1 is LNHDA and CDR2 SQIVND (reference sequence). CDR3 amino acids: CASRSGNYGYTF. DNA for the CDR3: TGTGCCAGTAGATCGGGAAACTATGGCTACACCTTC.

The J gene is TRBJ1-1, the V gene TRBV29-1; the D is unclear. The ends were cut back, 6 bases at V and 4 bases at J, with 18 bases in the middle. The CDR3 sequence is 14 residues long. From germline, CDR1 is SQVTM and CDR2 ANQGSEA. DNA for the CDR3: TGCAGCGTCGCCCTCGCGGGCCGCGGCACTGAAGCTTTCTTT. Protein: CSVALAGRGTEAFF.

The chain carries TRBV27 and TRBJ2-1, with 9 bases lining up with TRBD1. Trimming took 6 bases from V and 8 from J; bases not matched to a gene: 11. The CDR3 has 15 residues. The germline V gene has CDR1 MNHEY and CDR2 SMNVEV (reference sequence). The CDR3 nucleotides read TGTGCCAGCAGCCTCCGGGACAGGGTTAGGGATGAGCAGTTCTTC. Its protein is CASSLRDRVRDEQFF.

The chain has TRBV6-5 and TRBJ2-1; 10 bases agree with TRBD1. Unmatched junction bases numbered 8, after V lost 6 bases and J lost 9 bases. CDR1 and CDR2 (germline): MNHEY, SVGAGI. This CDR3 contains 14 residues. Here the CDR3 DNA reads TGTGCCAGCAGCGACGGGACAGGGGTCGGTGAGCAGTTCTTC. Amino acids: CASSDGTGVGEQFF.